This T cell receptor beta chain was identified during a study of response to subunit inactivated influenza vaccine. In TCRdb, the RT-PCR reads were re-called with MiXCR into one record per CDR3 protein. Of hundreds of thousands of distinct CDR3 sequences detected, roughly 25% appear once; the ten largest clones hold under 2.5%. The CDR3 extends over 16 amino acids. V lost 7 bases to trimming and J lost 0 bases; unmatched junction nucleotides: 6. The sample was CD4+ T cells sorted from PBMCs, taken 4 to 6 days after vaccination. The genes are TRBV12-3 or TRBV12-4 and TRBJ2-2, with 9 bases lining up with TRBD1. The TCR sequence derives from a man aged 50 to 60 who received an inactivated influenza vaccine. The CDR3 bases are TGTGCCAGCAAAAAACAGGGGGCCGCGAACACCGGGGAGCTGTTTTTT. It codes for CASKKQGAANTGELFF.